The TCR beta chain described here comes from a study of Ad26.COV2.S vaccination and SARS-CoV-2 variants. Looking at the study overall: The donor belonged to the COV1001 Ad26.COV2.S trial arm. Dosing was one shot or two shots 56 days apart.

Points on this clone: Its cognate antigen is unknown.

V gave up 7 bases and J gave up 1 base, with 11 bases separating them. CDR1 and CDR2 (germline): MDHEN, SYDVKM. This CDR3 spans 15 amino acids. Regarding treatment: 15 to 20 received Ad26.COV2.S at low or high dose, single or two shots; about 5 received placebo; per-sample allocation not given. After the first vaccine or placebo injection, samples were drawn on day 63. Wuhan-strain spike was delivered by a replication-incompetent Ad26 vector. Findings of the study overall: The authors reported substantial breadth in spike-specific CD8+ and CD4+ T cell responses after vaccination.

Generated by immunoSEQ multiplex PCR, the TCRdb table keeps only in-frame clones and is missing some. Of about 350,000 clones listed, about 87% are singletons. This rearrangement joins TRBV28 to TRBJ2-6, with a weak D call TRBD1 (6 bases). This clonotype was obtained from a person between 18 and 59 years old who received the Ad26.COV2.S COVID-19 vaccine or a placebo. Sequencing was performed on peripheral blood, taken in a trial of Ad26.COV2.S vaccine versus placebo. DNA for the CDR3: TGTGCCAGCAATCCTGGACAGTCTGGGGCCAACGTCCTGACTTTC. This sequence encodes CASNPGQSGANVLTF.